This T cell receptor beta chain is drawn from a study of CD8+ T cells in alopecia areata. The CDR3 runs 13 residues. CDR1 is SGHTA, CDR2 FQGNSA, per germline. Trimming shortened V by 1 base and J by 4 bases, and 5 bases separated the two germline ends. Extracted RNA was reverse transcribed into cDNA, the sequencing template. Produced via immunoSEQ multiplex PCR; TCRdb's table is partial and in-frame only. The data hold roughly 220,000 clones, with more than 55% observed a single time. The sample's treatment: oral pan-JAK inhibitor, 5-10 mg twice daily. About this clone: Distinct nucleotide sequences in the sample also encode this CDR3.

The TCR sequence derives from a human donor with alopecia areata. The source was CD4+ T cells sorted from blood, collected around week 44, from a patient treated with tofacitinib. The chain links TRBV7-2 to TRBJ1-5; D is uncertain. This CDR3 reads CASSLVGNQPQHF. The CDR3 DNA follows: TGTGCCAGCAGCTTAGTGGGGAATCAGCCCCAGCATTTT.